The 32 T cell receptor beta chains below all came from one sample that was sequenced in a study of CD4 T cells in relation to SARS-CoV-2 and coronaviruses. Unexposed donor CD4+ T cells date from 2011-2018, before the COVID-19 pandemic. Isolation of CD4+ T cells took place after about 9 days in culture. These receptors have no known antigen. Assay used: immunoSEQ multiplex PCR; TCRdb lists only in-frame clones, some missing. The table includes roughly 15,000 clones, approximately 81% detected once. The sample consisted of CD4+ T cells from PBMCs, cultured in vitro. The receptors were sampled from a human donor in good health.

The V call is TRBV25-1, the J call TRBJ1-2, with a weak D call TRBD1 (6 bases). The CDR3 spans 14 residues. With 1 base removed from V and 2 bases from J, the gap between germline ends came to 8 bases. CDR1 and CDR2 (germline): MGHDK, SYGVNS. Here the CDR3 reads CASSESGQNYGYTF. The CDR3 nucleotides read TGTGCCAGCAGTGAATCAGGACAGAACTATGGCTACACCTTC.

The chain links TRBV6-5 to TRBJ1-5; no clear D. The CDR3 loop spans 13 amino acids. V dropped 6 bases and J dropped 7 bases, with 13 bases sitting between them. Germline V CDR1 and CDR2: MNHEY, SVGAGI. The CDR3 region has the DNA TGTGCCAGCAGCCCAGGTTTTCGGCAGCCCCAGCATTTT. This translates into CASSPGFRQPQHF.

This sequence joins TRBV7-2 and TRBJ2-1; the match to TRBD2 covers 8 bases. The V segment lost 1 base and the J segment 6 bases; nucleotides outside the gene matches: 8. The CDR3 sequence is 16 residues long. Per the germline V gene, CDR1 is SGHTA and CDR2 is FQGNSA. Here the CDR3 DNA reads TGTGCCAGCAGCTTAGGTACTAGCGGAATACTCAATGAGCAGTTCTTC. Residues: CASSLGTSGILNEQFF.

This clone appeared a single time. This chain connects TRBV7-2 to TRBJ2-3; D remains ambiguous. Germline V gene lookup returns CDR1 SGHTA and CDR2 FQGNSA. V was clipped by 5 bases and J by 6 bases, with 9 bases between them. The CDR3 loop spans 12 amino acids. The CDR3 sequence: CASSRAADTQYF. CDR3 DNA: TGTGCCAGCAGCAGAGCAGCGGATACGCAGTATTTT.

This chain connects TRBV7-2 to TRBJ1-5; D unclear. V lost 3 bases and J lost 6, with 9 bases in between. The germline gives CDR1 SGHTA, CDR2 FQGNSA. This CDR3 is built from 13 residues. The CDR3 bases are TGTGCCAGCAGCTTGGTGAAGGGTCAGCCCCAGCATTTT. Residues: CASSLVKGQPQHF.

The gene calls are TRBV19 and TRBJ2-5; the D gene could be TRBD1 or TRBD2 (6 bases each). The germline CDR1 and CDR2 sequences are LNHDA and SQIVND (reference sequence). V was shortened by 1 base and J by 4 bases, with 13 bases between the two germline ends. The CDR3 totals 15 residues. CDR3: CASSIVAEGGETQYF. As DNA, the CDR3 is TGTGCCAGTAGTATAGTCGCGGAGGGGGGAGAGACCCAGTACTTC.

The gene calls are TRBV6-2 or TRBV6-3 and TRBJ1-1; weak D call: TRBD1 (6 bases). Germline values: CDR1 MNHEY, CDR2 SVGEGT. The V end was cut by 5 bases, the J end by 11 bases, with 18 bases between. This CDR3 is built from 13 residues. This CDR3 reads CASSPLRTGSAFF. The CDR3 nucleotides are TGTGCCAGCAGTCCCCTCCGAACAGGGTCGGCTTTCTTT.

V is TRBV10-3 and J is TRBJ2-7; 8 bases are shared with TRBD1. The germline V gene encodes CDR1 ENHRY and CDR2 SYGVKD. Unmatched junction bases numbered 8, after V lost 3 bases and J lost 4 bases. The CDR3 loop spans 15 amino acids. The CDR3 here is CAISDMDRDGYEQYF. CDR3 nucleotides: TGTGCCATCAGTGATATGGACAGGGACGGGTACGAGCAGTACTTC.

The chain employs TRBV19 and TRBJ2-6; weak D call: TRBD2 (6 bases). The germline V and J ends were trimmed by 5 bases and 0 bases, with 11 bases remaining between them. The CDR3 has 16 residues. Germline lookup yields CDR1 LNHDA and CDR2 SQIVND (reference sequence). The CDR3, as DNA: TGTGCCAGTAGTCCGGGGGAGTTCTCTGGGGCCAACGTCCTGACTTTC. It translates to CASSPGEFSGANVLTF.

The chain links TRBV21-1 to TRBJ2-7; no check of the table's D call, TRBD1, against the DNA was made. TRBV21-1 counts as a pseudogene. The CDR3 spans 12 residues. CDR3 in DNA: TGTGCCAGCAGTTCCAGAACCTACGAGCAGTACTTC. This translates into CASSSRTYEQYF.

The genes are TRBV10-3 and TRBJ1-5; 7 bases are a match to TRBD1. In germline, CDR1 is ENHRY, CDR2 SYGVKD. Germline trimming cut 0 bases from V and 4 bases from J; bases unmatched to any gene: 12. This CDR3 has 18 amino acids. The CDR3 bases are TGTGCCATCAGTGAGTCTCGTGGGCAGGGGGGATTAAATCAGCCCCAGCATTTT. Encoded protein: CAISESRGQGGLNQPQHF.

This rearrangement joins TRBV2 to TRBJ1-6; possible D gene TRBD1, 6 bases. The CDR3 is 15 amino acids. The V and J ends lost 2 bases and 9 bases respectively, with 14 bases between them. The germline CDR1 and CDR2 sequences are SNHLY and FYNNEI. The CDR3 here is CASSELGALGSPLHF. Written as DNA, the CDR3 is TGTGCCAGCAGTGAATTGGGGGCGCTTGGTTCACCCCTCCACTTT.

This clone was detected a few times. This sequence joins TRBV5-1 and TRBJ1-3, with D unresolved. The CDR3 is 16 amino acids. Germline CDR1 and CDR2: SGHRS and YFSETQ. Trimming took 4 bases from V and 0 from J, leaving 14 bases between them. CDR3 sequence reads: CASSLDGRISGNTIYF. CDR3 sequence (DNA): TGCGCCAGCAGCCTAGACGGGAGAATCTCTGGAAACACCATATATTTT. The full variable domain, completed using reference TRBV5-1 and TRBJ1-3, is KAGVTQTPRYLIKTRGQQVTLSCSPISGHRSVSWYQQTPGQGLQFLFEYFSETQRNKGNFPGRFSGRQFSNSRSEMNVSTLELGDSALYLCASSLDGRISGNTIYFGEGSWLTVV.

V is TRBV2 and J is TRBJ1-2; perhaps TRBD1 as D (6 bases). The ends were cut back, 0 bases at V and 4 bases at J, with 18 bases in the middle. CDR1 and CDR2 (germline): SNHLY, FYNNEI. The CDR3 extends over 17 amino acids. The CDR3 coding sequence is TGTGCCAGCAGTGAAGCGCTTTTGGCAGGGGAGCGCTATGGCTACACCTTC. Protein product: CASSEALLAGERYGYTF.

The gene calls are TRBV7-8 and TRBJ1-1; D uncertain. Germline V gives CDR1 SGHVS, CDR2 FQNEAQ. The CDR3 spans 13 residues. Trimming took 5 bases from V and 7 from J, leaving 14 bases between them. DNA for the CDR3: TGTGCCAGCAGCAAAGAATTAGGTGGTGAAGCTTTCTTT. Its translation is CASSKELGGEAFF.

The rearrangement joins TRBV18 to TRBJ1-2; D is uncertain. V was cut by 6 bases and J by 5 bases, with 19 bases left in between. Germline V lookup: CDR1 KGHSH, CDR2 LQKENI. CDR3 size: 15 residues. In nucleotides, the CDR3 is TGTGCCAGCTCCGAATTCTCTCGGGAACGGTATGGCTACACCTTC. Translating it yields CASSEFSRERYGYTF.

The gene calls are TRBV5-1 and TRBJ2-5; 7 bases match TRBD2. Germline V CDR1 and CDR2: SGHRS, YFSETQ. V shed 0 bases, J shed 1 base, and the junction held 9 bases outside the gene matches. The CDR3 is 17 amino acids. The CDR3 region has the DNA TGCGCCAGCAGCTTGGCCGCGGCGGGAGTCCCCCAAGAGACCCAGTACTTC. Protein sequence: CASSLAAAGVPQETQYF.

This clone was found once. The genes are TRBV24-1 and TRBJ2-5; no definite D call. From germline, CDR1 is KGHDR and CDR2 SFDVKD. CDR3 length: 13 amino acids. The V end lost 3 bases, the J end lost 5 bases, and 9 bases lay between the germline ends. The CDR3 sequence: CATSDGSRETQYF. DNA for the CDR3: TGTGCCACCAGTGATGGGTCGCGCGAGACCCAGTACTTC.

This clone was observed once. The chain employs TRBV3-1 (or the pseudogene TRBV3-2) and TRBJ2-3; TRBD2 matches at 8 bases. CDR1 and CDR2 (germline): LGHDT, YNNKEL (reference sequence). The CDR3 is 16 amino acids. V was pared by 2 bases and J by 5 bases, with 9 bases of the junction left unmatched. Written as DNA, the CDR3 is TGTGCCAGCAGCCAATTTCGGAGCGGGGGATTAGATACGCAGTATTTT. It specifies CASSQFRSGGLDTQYF.

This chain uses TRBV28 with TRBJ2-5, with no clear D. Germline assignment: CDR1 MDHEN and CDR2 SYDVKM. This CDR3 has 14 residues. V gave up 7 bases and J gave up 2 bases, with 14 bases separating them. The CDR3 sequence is CASNPSGLQETQYF. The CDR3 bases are TGTGCCAGCAATCCGAGTGGGCTGCAAGAGACCCAGTACTTC.

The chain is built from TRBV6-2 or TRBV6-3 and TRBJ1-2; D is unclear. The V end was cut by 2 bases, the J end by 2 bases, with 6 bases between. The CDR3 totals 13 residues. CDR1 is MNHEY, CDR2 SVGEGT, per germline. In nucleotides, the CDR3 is TGTGCCAGCAGTTACCCCGAAAACTATGGCTACACCTTC. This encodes CASSYPENYGYTF.

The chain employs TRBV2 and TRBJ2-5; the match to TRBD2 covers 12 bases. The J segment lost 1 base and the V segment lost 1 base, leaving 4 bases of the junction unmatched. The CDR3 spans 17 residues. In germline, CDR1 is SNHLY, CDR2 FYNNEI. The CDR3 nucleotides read TGTGCCAGCAGTGAAGAACTAGCGGGGGGCCTCCAAGAGACCCAGTACTTC. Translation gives CASSEELAGGLQETQYF. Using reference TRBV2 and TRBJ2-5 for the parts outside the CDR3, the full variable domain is EPEVTQTPSHQVTQMGQEVILRCVPISNHLYFYWYRQILGQKVEFLVSFYNNEISEKSEIFDDQFSVERPDGSNFTLKIRSTKLEDSAMYFCASSEELAGGLQETQYFGPGTRLLVL.

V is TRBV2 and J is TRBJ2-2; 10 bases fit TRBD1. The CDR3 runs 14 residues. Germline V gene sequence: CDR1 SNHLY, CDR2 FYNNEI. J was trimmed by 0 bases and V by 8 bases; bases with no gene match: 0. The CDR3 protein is CASGTGANTGELFF. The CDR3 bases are TGTGCCAGCGGGACAGGGGCGAACACCGGGGAGCTGTTTTTT. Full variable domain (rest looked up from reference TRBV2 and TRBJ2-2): EPEVTQTPSHQVTQMGQEVILRCVPISNHLYFYWYRQILGQKVEFLVSFYNNEISEKSEIFDDQFSVERPDGSNFTLKIRSTKLEDSAMYFCASGTGANTGELFFGEGSRLTVL.

The CDR3 loop is CASSGTSGTTRETQYF. The CDR3 DNA sequence: TGTGCCAGCAGTGGGACTAGCGGGACGACCAGGGAGACCCAGTACTTC. The chain uses TRBV3-1 (or the pseudogene TRBV3-2) and TRBJ2-5; TRBD2 matches at 13 bases. The V segment lost 6 bases and the J segment 5 bases; nucleotides outside the gene matches: 9. The CDR3 has 16 residues. Germline CDR1 and CDR2: LGHDT and YNNKEL (reference sequence).

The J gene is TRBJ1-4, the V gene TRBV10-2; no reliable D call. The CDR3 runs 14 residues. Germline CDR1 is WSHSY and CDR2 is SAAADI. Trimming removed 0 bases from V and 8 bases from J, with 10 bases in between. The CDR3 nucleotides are TGCGCCAGCAGTGAGTCCAGCGACGACGAAAAACTGTTTTTT. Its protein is CASSESSDDEKLFF.

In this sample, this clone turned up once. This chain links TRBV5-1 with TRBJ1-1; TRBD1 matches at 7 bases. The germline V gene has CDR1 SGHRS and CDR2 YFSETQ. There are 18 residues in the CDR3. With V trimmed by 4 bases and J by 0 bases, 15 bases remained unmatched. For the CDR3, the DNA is TGCGCCAGCAGCCTTTTACTTAGGGGGCTGTCCATGAACACTGAAGCTTTCTTT. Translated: CASSLLLRGLSMNTEAFF.

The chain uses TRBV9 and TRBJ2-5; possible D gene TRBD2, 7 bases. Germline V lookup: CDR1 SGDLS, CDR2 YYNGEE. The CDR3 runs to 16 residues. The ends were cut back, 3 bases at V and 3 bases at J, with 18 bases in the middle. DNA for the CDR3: TGTGCCAGCAGCGAGAGGGGGGGCGGGGTCGAAGAGACCCAGTACTTC. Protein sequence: CASSERGGGVEETQYF.

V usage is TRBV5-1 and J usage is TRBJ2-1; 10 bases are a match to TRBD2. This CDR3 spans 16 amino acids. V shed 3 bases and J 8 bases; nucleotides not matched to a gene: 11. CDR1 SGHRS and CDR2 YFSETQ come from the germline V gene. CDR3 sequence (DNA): TGCGCCAGCAGCTGGAGCGGGAGGGGGGAGGTCTATGAGCAGTTCTTC. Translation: CASSWSGRGEVYEQFF.

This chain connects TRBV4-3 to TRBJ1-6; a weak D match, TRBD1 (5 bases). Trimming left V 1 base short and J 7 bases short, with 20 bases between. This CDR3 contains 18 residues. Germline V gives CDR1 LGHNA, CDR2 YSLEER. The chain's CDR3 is CASSQGFRGSQRNSPLHF. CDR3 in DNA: TGCGCCAGCAGCCAAGGATTCCGGGGCTCTCAGCGAAATTCACCCCTCCACTTT.

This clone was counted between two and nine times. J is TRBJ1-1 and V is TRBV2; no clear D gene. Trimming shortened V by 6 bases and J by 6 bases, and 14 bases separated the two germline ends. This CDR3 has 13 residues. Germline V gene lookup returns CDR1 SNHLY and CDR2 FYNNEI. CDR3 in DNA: TGTGCCAGCAGCAAGCGGACGGGCGCTGAAGCTTTCTTT. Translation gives CASSKRTGAEAFF.

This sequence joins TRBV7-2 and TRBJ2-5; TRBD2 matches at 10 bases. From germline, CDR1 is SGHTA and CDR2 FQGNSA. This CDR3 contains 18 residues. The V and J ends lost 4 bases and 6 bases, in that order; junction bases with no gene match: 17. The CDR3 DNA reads TGTGCCAGCAGCTCCCCCGTTAAGGGGCTAGCGGGGGTGAAGACCCAGTACTTC. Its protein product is CASSSPVKGLAGVKTQYF.

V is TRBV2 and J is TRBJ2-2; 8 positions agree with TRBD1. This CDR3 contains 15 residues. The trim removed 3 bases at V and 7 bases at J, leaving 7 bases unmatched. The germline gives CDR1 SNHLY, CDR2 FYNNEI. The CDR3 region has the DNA TGTGCCAGCAGTGACCCGGGACAGGCAGTCGGGGAGCTGTTTTTT. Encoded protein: CASSDPGQAVGELFF.